Below, 7 T cell receptor beta chains from the same sample are listed, as sequenced in a study of blood T cell repertoires in COVID-19 (dated by TCRdb to the early 2020s). The protocol used for the library was the immunoSEQ multiplex PCR assay. Entries here come from immuneACCESS through TCRdb and include only in-frame sequences with V and J called. Some clones fail to appear in such tables; in the studies checked, an unresolved V gene covers under half of the shortfall, and the cause of the remainder is unknown. Here the sample has approximately 220,000 clones; 85% to 90% occur a single time. Of the sample, roughly 4% is held by the ten largest clones. Sequencing was performed on PBMCs or T cells enriched from blood (not recorded which). Receptors originate from a woman aged 25-40 years with acute COVID-19.

The chain joins TRBV5-1 to TRBJ2-3; 8 nucleotides agree with TRBD1. Trimming took 2 bases from V and 2 from J; bases not matched to a gene: 4. Germline lookup yields CDR1 SGHRS and CDR2 YFSETQ. The CDR3 runs to 15 residues. The CDR3 DNA is TGCGCCAGCAGCTTCGGGGACAGGTTCACAGATACGCAGTATTTT. The encoded protein is CASSFGDRFTDTQYF.

The sample holds one count of this clone. The CDR3, as DNA: TGTGCCAGCAGCCTGACTAGCGGGCCCTTGGCCCCCTACGAGCAGTACTTC. Residues: CASSLTSGPLAPYEQYF. The rearrangement links TRBV5-4 to TRBJ2-7; 10 nucleotides line up with TRBD2. CDR1 is SGHNT, CDR2 YYREEE, per germline (reference sequence). CDR3 length: 17 amino acids. V gave up 4 bases and J gave up 2 bases; unmatched junction bases: 12. Full variable domain (rest looked up from reference TRBV5-4 and TRBJ2-7): ETGVTQSPTHLIKTRGQQVTLRCSSQSGHNTVSWYQQALGQGPQFIFQYYREEENGRGNFPPRFSGLQFPNYSSELNVNALELDDSALYLCASSLTSGPLAPYEQYFGPGTRLTVT.

The V call is TRBV11-3, the J call TRBJ2-1; tentative D call: TRBD2 (6 bases). The CDR3 is 12 residues long. Trimming pared 4 bases from V and 9 bases from J, leaving 10 bases between. CDR1 SGHNT and CDR2 YENEEA come from the germline V gene. The CDR3 sequence: CASSWGVGEQFF. CDR3 DNA: TGTGCCAGCAGCTGGGGGGTTGGTGAGCAGTTCTTC.

In nucleotides, the CDR3 is TGTGCCAGCAGTGCTAAGAAACCGGGACTAGCGGGGGGATACAATGAGCAGTTCTTC. It yields the protein CASSAKKPGLAGGYNEQFF. J is TRBJ2-1 and V is TRBV6-2 or TRBV6-3, with 15 bases matching TRBD2. This CDR3 has 19 residues. Germline CDR1 reads MNHEY; CDR2 reads SVGEGT. After removal of 5 bases from V and 4 bases from J, the junction contained 12 bases not matched to a gene.

The chain recombines TRBV7-9 with TRBJ1-1; D gene unclear. V lost 6 bases to trimming and J lost 3 bases, with 11 bases between them. This CDR3 contains 13 residues. Per the germline V gene, CDR1 is SEHNR and CDR2 is FQNEAQ (reference sequence). CDR3 region: CASRDGRDTEAFF. The CDR3 bases are TGTGCCAGCAGAGATGGGAGGGACACTGAAGCTTTCTTT.

This clone showed up just once. V usage is TRBV7-9 and J usage is TRBJ2-1; D remains unclear. Per the germline V gene, CDR1 is SEHNR and CDR2 is FQNEAQ (reference sequence). The V end was cut by 1 base, the J end by 5 bases, with 12 bases between. The CDR3 has 15 residues. The CDR3 bases are TGTGCCAGCAGCTTAGATCTCCTGAGAAACAATGAGCAGTTCTTC. Its translation: CASSLDLLRNNEQFF.

The V and J genes are TRBV29-1 and TRBJ2-2; TRBD1 is a possible D gene (5 bases). Germline-derived CDR1 and CDR2 are SQVTM and ANQGSEA. Trimming left V 4 bases short and J 0 bases short, with 9 bases between. The CDR3 runs 14 residues. The CDR3 coding sequence is TGCAGCGTTGTCCGGACAACGAACACCGGGGAGCTGTTTTTT. It encodes CSVVRTTNTGELFF.